These T cell receptor beta chains were read from a single sample in a study of T cell changes during pregnancy in multiple sclerosis. Profiled with immunoSEQ multiplex PCR; TCRdb holds only in-frame clones, not every one. The table shows fewer than 95,000 clones, with more than 85% occurring only once. The source was peripheral blood, collected in the first trimester of pregnancy. These receptors came from a female donor in good health, enrolled as a control in a pregnancy study. The CDR3 runs from the conserved cysteine through the conserved F or W. D genes are given only for firm matches. Part of the rows lack a size; the others show once, few, many or a class for expanded clones.

d_gene,len,j_gene,v_gene,abundance,CDR3aa,CDR3nt
NA,15,TRBJ2-5,TRBV18,once,CASSPRRVPSRDQYF,TGTGCCAGCTCTCCAAGGAGGGTCCCAAGCAGGGACCAGTACTTC
TRBD2,17,TRBJ2-1,TRBV7-8,NA,CASSSALGGGPGDEQFF,TGTGCCAGCAGCTCGGCCCTCGGGGGAGGGCCTGGGGATGAGCAGTTCTTC
NA,13,TRBJ2-7,TRBV2,NA,CASNGDLPGEQYF,TGTGCCAGCAACGGGGATCTCCCCGGGGAGCAGTACTTC
NA,10,TRBJ2-7,TRBV28,NA,CASRRYEQYF,TGTGCCAGCAGGCGATACGAGCAGTACTTC
NA,15,TRBJ2-6,TRBV2,NA,CASSALYSGANVLTF,TGTGCCAGCAGTGCTCTCTACTCTGGGGCCAACGTCCTGACTTTC
TRBD1,14,TRBJ2-5,TRBV5-1,NA,CASSRTGLGETQYF,TGCGCCAGCAGCAGGACAGGGTTGGGAGAGACCCAGTACTTC
TRBD2,14,TRBJ2-7,TRBV6-1,NA,CASSETSGKVAQYF,TGTGCCAGCAGTGAGACTAGCGGGAAGGTGGCGCAGTACTTC
NA,15,TRBJ2-7,TRBV4-2,NA,CASSQEAASPYEQYF,TGTGCCAGCAGCCAAGAAGCGGCTAGCCCCTACGAGCAGTACTTC
TRBD1,16,TRBJ1-1,TRBV28,NA,CASTGDRGRESTEAFF,TGTGCCAGCACGGGGGACAGGGGGCGAGAGAGCACTGAAGCTTTCTTT
NA,15,TRBJ2-7,TRBV6-5,NA,CASSYNSGFSYEQYF,TGTGCCAGCAGTTACAATTCGGGGTTTTCCTACGAGCAGTACTTC
NA,15,TRBJ1-5,TRBV15,NA,CATSRERGDNQPQHF,TGTGCCACCAGCAGAGAACGGGGGGACAATCAGCCCCAGCATTTT
NA,15,TRBJ1-1,TRBV6-6,NA,CASSSIDRLNTEAFF,TGTGCCAGCAGTTCCATCGACAGATTGAACACTGAAGCTTTCTTT
TRBD1,15,TRBJ2-7,TRBV9,NA,CASSVRDRLIYEQYF,TGTGCCAGCAGCGTCCGGGACAGGTTGATCTACGAGCAGTACTTC
TRBD1,16,TRBJ2-5,TRBV7-9,NA,CASSFSKGQGQETQYF,TGTGCCAGCAGCTTTTCTAAGGGACAGGGCCAAGAGACCCAGTACTTC
TRBD2,15,TRBJ2-1,TRBV6-5,NA,CASSLTSGSLNEQFF,TGTGCCAGCAGCTTGACTAGCGGGAGTCTCAATGAGCAGTTCTTC
NA,14,TRBJ2-7,TRBV10-3,few,CAISDVGSSYEQYF,TGTGCCATCAGTGATGTGGGCAGCTCCTACGAGCAGTACTTC
NA,14,TRBJ2-5,TRBV15,NA,CATSRVQSQETQYF,TGTGCCACCAGCAGAGTACAGAGTCAAGAGACCCAGTACTTC
NA,13,TRBJ2-1,TRBV28,NA,CASSFYPGDEQFF,TGTGCCAGCAGTTTCTATCCGGGAGATGAGCAGTTCTTC
NA,16,TRBJ2-3,TRBV5-1,NA,CASSPVQGISTDTQYF,TGCGCCAGCAGCCCCGTCCAGGGTATTAGCACAGATACGCAGTATTTT
NA,11,TRBJ1-1,TRBV21-1,once,CASSLGGEAFF,TGTGCCAGCAGCCTTGGCGGTGAAGCTTTCTTT
NA,12,TRBJ2-2,TRBV27,NA,CASSPQIGELFF,TGTGCCAGCAGTCCCCAAATCGGGGAGCTGTTTTTT
TRBD1,15,TRBJ2-7,TRBV4-1,NA,CASSQVGDSSYEQYF,TGCGCCAGCAGCCAAGTTGGGGACAGTTCATACGAGCAGTACTTC
NA,13,TRBJ1-2,TRBV28,NA,CASSFPNDYGYTF,TGTGCCAGCAGTTTCCCAAATGACTATGGCTACACCTTC
TRBD2,14,TRBJ2-3,TRBV6-5,NA,CASSRDYSTDTQYF,TGTGCCAGCAGTAGGGACTATAGCACAGATACGCAGTATTTT
TRBD1,17,TRBJ2-6,TRBV13,NA,CASSFINRGGGANVLTF,TGTGCCAGCAGCTTTATCAACAGGGGCGGTGGGGCCAACGTCCTGACTTTC
TRBD2,15,TRBJ2-2,TRBV19,NA,CASSFAGVGTGELFF,TGTGCCAGTAGTTTCGCGGGAGTTGGAACCGGGGAGCTGTTTTTT
TRBD2,16,TRBJ2-7,TRBV10-3,NA,CAISEPMTSGNYEQYF,TGTGCCATCAGTGAGCCTATGACTAGCGGGAACTACGAGCAGTACTTC
NA,15,TRBJ2-7,TRBV15,NA,CATSRGRSETYEQYF,TGTGCCACCAGCAGAGGACGGAGCGAAACCTACGAGCAGTACTTC
TRBD1,14,TRBJ1-5,TRBV19,NA,CASRLQGAGQPQHF,TGTGCCAGTAGGTTACAGGGGGCAGGACAGCCCCAGCATTTT
NA,14,TRBJ2-4,TRBV9,NA,CASSGGHSKNIQYF,TGTGCCAGCAGCGGTGGACACTCCAAAAACATTCAGTACTTC
NA,13,TRBJ1-1,TRBV30,few,CAWSDYGLAEAFF,TGTGCCTGGAGTGATTACGGGTTGGCTGAAGCTTTCTTT
TRBD2,14,TRBJ2-1,TRBV28,NA,CASSLVGGNNEQFF,TGTGCCAGCAGTTTGGTGGGAGGGAACAATGAGCAGTTCTTC
NA,14,TRBJ2-7,TRBV2,once,CASSVRLGVYEQYF,TGTGCCAGCAGTGTCAGATTGGGAGTATACGAGCAGTACTTC
TRBD1,13,TRBJ1-2,TRBV19,NA,CASSRDRGEGYTF,TGTGCCAGTAGTCGGGACAGGGGGGAAGGCTACACCTTC
NA,14,TRBJ1-1,TRBV9,NA,CASSITKGGTEAFF,TGTGCCAGCAGCATAACCAAGGGAGGCACTGAAGCTTTCTTT
NA,12,TRBJ2-1,TRBV18,NA,CASSPASSSQFF,TGTGCCAGCTCACCGGCTAGTTCGAGCCAGTTCTTC
TRBD1,15,TRBJ2-2,TRBV7-7,NA,CASSPGQERAGELFF,TGTGCCAGCAGCCCCGGACAGGAAAGGGCCGGGGAGCTGTTTTTT
NA,14,TRBJ2-3,TRBV7-9,NA,CASSSMGAGDTQYF,TGTGCCAGCAGCTCCATGGGGGCGGGAGATACGCAGTATTTT
NA,13,TRBJ1-1,TRBV6-6,NA,CASSYIGGNEAFF,TGTGCCAGCAGTTACATTGGGGGGAATGAAGCTTTCTTT
TRBD1,15,TRBJ1-4,TRBV2,NA,CASSGSGQANEKLFF,TGTGCCAGCAGTGGCTCCGGACAGGCTAATGAAAAACTGTTTTTT
TRBD1,15,TRBJ2-7,TRBV5-1,NA,CASSWGQGGFVEQYF,TGCGCCAGCAGCTGGGGACAGGGAGGTTTTGTCGAGCAGTACTTC
NA,16,TRBJ1-5,TRBV2,NA,CASQRRGGAKNQPQHF,TGTGCCAGCCAACGGAGGGGTGGGGCAAAAAATCAGCCCCAGCATTTT
NA,13,TRBJ1-2,TRBV2,NA,CASSETLVYGYTF,TGTGCCAGCAGTGAGACACTCGTCTATGGCTACACCTTC
NA,15,TRBJ2-2,TRBV7-2,NA,CASSLVVGAHGELFF,TGTGCCAGCAGCTTAGTAGTAGGGGCCCACGGGGAGCTGTTTTTT
NA,14,TRBJ2-3,TRBV29-1,NA,CSVFSPVYGDTQYF,TGCAGCGTTTTTTCTCCTGTCTATGGAGATACGCAGTATTTT
NA,14,TRBJ1-1,TRBV6-5,NA,CASSYSLSDTEAFF,TGTGCCAGCAGTTACTCTCTGTCGGACACTGAAGCTTTCTTT
NA,13,TRBJ1-1,TRBV19,NA,CASSLDFNTEAFF,TGTGCCAGTAGTCTGGACTTTAACACTGAAGCTTTCTTT
TRBD2,18,TRBJ2-1,TRBV27,NA,CASSLALAGWGVNNEQFF,TGTGCCAGCAGTTTAGCGCTAGCGGGATGGGGTGTGAACAATGAGCAGTTCTTC
TRBD1,14,TRBJ2-5,TRBV28,NA,CASSLGGQGGTQYF,TGTGCCAGCAGTTTAGGGGGACAGGGTGGGACCCAGTACTTC
NA,18,TRBJ2-6,TRBV15,NA,CATSRDHGGMGGANVLTF,TGTGCCACCAGCAGAGATCACGGCGGGATGGGTGGGGCCAACGTCCTGACTTTC
TRBD2,15,TRBJ2-1,TRBV9,NA,CASSVASSGYNEQFF,TGTGCCAGCAGCGTAGCGAGTAGCGGGTACAATGAGCAGTTCTTC
NA,13,TRBJ1-1,TRBV29-1,few,CSVEMDTYTEAFF,TGCAGCGTTGAAATGGACACCTACACTGAAGCTTTCTTT
NA,14,TRBJ2-3,TRBV5-1,NA,CASRVTGSTDTQYF,TGCGCCAGCAGAGTCACAGGGAGCACAGATACGCAGTATTTT
TRBD2,17,TRBJ2-1,TRBV7-6,NA,CASSSQLLAGGYNEQFF,TGTGCCAGCAGCTCACAGCTCCTAGCGGGAGGGTACAATGAGCAGTTCTTC
NA,11,TRBJ2-7,TRBV29-1,NA,CSVGKGYEQYF,TGCAGCGTTGGTAAGGGGTACGAGCAGTACTTC
NA,14,TRBJ2-5,TRBV5-1,NA,CASGQGTLRETQYF,TGCGCCAGCGGGCAGGGGACACTCCGGGAGACCCAGTACTTC
TRBD1,14,TRBJ2-5,TRBV6-6,NA,CASSYSPGGETQYF,TGTGCCAGCAGTTACTCCCCAGGGGGAGAGACCCAGTACTTC
TRBD1,16,TRBJ2-5,TRBV13,NA,CASSSTGTGVQETQYF,TGTGCCAGCAGCTCGACCGGGACAGGGGTCCAAGAGACCCAGTACTTC
NA,17,TRBJ2-3,TRBV15,NA,CATSRDRFSESTDTQYF,TGTGCCACCAGCAGAGATAGATTTTCGGAGAGCACAGATACGCAGTATTTT
NA,15,TRBJ2-1,TRBV5-1,NA,CASSTTGPSYNEQFF,TGCGCCAGCAGCACCACAGGGCCCTCCTACAATGAGCAGTTCTTC